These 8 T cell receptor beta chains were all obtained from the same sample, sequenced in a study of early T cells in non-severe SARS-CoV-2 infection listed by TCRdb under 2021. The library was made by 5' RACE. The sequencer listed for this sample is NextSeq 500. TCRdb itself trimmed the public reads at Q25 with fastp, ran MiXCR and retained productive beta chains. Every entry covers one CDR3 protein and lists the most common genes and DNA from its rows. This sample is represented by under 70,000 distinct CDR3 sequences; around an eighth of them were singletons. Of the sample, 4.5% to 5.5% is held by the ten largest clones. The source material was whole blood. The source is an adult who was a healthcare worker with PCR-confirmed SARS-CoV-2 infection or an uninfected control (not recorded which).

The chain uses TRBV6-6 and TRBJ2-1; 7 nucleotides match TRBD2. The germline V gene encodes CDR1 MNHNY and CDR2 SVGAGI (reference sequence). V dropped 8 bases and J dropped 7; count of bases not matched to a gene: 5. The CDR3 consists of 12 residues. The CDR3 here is CASGGSPNEQFF. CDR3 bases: TGTGCCAGCGGCGGGAGTCCGAATGAGCAGTTCTTC.

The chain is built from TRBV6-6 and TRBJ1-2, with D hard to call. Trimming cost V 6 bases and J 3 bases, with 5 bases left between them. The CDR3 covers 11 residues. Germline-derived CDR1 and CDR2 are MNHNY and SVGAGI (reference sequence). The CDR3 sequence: CASRADYGYTF. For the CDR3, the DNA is TGTGCCAGCAGAGCGGACTATGGCTACACCTTC.

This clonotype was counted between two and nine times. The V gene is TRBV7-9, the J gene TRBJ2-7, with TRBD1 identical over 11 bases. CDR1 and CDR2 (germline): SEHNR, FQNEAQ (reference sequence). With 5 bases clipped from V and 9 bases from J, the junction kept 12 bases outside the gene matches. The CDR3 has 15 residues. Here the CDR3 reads CASSPPGTGGGGQYF. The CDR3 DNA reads TGTGCCAGCAGCCCTCCCGGGACAGGGGGAGGAGGGCAGTACTTC.

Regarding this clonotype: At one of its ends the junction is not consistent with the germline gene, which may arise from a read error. Here the CDR3 DNA reads TGTGCCAGCAGCATGAGGACAGGAGAGGGGCGCTTC. It specifies CASSMRTGEGRF. J is TRBJ2-1 and V is TRBV5-4; the match to TRBD1 covers 7 bases. Germline V lookup: CDR1 SGHNT, CDR2 YYREEE (reference sequence). This CDR3 spans 12 amino acids.

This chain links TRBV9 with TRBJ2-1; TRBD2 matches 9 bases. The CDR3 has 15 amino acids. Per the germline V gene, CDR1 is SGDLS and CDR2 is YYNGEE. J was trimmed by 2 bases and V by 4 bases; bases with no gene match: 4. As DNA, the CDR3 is TGTGCCAGCAGCCCGAGACTAGCGGCCTACAATGAGCAGTTCTTC. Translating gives CASSPRLAAYNEQFF. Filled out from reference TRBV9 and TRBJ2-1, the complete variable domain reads DSGVTQTPKHLITATGQRVTLRCSPRSGDLSVYWYQQSLDQGLQFLIQYYNGEERAKGNILERFSAQQFPDLHSELNLSSLELGDSALYFCASSPRLAAYNEQFFGPGTRLTVL.

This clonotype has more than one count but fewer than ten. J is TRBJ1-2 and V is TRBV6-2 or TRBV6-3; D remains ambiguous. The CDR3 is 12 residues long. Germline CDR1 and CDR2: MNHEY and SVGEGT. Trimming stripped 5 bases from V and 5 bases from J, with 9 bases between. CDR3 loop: CASSHTPYGYTF. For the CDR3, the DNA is TGTGCCAGCAGTCATACGCCTTATGGCTACACCTTC.

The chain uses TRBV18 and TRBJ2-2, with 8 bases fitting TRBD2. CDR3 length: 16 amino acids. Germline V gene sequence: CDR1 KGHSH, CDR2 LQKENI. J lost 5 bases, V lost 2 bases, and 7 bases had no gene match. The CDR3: CASSPIVAGYTGELFF. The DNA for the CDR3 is TGTGCCAGCTCACCAATAGTAGCGGGATATACCGGGGAGCTGTTTTTT.

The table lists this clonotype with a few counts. This chain's CDR3 is CASRPNSYEQYF. The CDR3 coding sequence is TGTGCCAGCAGGCCGAACTCCTACGAGCAGTACTTC. This chain joins TRBV2 and TRBJ2-7; D ambiguous. Per germline, CDR1 SNHLY and CDR2 FYNNEI. The CDR3 is made up of 12 amino acids. The V and J ends lost 6 bases and 0 bases respectively, with 6 bases between them. Full variable domain (outside the CDR3, taken from reference TRBV2 and TRBJ2-7): EPEVTQTPSHQVTQMGQEVILRCVPISNHLYFYWYRQILGQKVEFLVSFYNNEISEKSEIFDDQFSVERPDGSNFTLKIRSTKLEDSAMYFCASRPNSYEQYFGPGTRLTVT.